The subject of this entry is one TCR beta chain. Blood sampling was done at baseline, cycle 4 day 1, and cycle 7 day 1. The data derive from a study of OX40 agonist ivuxolimab in advanced cancers. Per germline, CDR1 SGHRS and CDR2 YFSETQ. Trimming took off 1 base at V and 3 bases at J, with 7 bases between the two ends. This CDR3 has 13 amino acids. Profiling relied on immunoSEQ multiplex PCR, and the TCRdb table lists in-frame clones only, not all of them. The sample records roughly 72,000 clones, about 91% being singletons. The sequence came from an adult with an advanced solid tumor such as melanoma, head and neck, liver or kidney cancer. The sequencing here drew on CD4+ or CD8+ T cells sorted from blood, taken in a trial of the OX40 agonist ivuxolimab. The chain is built from TRBV5-1 and TRBJ1-2; possible D gene TRBD1, 5 bases. The CDR3 region is CASSLQGDYGYTF. The CDR3 DNA reads TGCGCCAGCAGCTTGCAGGGTGACTATGGCTACACCTTC.